The entry below describes one TCR beta chain. The antigen is undetermined. This record belongs to a study of cytomegalovirus exposure and HLA in healthy donors. Study results and limitations: Most TCR sequences were seen very rarely across donors, but some public TCRs occurred in many. The investigators catalogued 150 to 200 TCR beta chains as cytomegalovirus-associated. The tendency of first-cohort TCR clusters to co-occur in the roughly 130 validation repertoires was the finding of a later analysis.

TCRdb's table, derived via immunoSEQ multiplex PCR, lists solely in-frame clones and lacks some. The table records 180,000 or so clones, about 86% of them present only once. The CDR3 runs to 13 residues. The V end lost 0 bases, the J end lost 6 bases, and 9 bases lay between the germline ends. The V gene's germline CDR1 is SGHNT and CDR2 YYREEE (reference sequence). This clonotype originated in a woman aged 30 to 39 in good health and CMV-seronegative. The chain couples TRBV5-4 to TRBJ1-1, with D maybe TRBD1 (5 bases). Sequencing was done on a sample of PBMCs. CDR3 loop: CASSLERGAEAFF. The CDR3 bases are TGTGCCAGCAGCTTGGAACGGGGGGCTGAAGCTTTCTTT.